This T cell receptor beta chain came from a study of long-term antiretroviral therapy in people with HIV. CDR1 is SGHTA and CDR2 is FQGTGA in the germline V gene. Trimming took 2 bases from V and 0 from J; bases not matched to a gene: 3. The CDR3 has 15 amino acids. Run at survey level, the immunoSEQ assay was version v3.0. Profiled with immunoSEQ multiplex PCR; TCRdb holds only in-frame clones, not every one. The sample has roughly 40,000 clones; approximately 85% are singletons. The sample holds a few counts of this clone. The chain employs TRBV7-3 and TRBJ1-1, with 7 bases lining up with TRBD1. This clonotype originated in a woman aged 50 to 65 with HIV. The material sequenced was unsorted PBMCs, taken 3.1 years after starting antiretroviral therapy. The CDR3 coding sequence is TGTGCCAGCAGCTTAGGGGGACAGATGAACACTGAAGCTTTCTTT. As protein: CASSLGGQMNTEAFF.